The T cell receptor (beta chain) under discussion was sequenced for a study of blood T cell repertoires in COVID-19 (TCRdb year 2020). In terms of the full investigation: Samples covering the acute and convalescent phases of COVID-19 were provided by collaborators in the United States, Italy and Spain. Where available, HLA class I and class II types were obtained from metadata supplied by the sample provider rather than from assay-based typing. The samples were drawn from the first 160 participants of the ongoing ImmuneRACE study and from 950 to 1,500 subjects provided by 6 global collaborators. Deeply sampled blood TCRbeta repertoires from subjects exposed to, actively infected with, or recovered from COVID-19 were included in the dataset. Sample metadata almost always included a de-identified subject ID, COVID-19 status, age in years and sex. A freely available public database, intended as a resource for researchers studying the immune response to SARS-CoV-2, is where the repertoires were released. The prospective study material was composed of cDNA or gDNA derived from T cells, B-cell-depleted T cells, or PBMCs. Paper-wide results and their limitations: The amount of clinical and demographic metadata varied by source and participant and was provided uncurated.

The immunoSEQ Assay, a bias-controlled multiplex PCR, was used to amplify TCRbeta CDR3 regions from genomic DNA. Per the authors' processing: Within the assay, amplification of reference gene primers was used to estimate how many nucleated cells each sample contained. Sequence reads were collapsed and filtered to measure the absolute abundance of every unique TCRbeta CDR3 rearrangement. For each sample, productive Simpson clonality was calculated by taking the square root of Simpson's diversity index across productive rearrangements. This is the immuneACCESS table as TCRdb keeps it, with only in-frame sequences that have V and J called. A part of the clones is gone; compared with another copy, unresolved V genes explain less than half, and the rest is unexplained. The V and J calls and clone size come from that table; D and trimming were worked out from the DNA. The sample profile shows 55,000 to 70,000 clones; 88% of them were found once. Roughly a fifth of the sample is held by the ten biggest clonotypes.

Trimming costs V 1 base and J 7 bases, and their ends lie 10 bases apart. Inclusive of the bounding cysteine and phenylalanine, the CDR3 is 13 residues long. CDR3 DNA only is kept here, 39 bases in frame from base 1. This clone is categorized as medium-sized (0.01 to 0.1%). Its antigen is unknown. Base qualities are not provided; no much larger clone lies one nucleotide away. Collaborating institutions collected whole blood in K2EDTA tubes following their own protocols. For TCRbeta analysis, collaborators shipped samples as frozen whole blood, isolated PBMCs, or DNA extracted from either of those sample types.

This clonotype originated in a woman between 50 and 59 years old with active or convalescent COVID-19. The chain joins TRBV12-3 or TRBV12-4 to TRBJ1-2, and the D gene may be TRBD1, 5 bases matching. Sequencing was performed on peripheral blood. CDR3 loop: CASSLGRGPGYTF. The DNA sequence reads TGTGCCAGCAGTTTAGGGAGGGGCCCTGGCTACACCTTC.